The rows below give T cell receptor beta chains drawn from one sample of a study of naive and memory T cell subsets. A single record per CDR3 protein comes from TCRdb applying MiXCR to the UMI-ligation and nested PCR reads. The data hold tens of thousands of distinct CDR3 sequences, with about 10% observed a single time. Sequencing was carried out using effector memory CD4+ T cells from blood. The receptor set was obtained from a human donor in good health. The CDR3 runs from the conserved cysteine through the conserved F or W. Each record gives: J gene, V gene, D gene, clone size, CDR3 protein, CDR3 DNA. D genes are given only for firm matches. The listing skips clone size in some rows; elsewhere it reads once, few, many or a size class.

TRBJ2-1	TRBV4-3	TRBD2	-	CASSLGRTSGGYNEQFF	TGCGCCAGCAGCCTCGGTAGGACTAGCGGGGGATACAATGAGCAGTTCTTC
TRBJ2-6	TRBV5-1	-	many	CASSLEGSSGANVLTF	TGCGCCAGCAGCTTGGAAGGCAGCTCTGGGGCCAACGTCCTGACTTTC
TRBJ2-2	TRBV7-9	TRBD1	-	CASSSDRAAGELFF	TGTGCCAGCAGCTCAGACAGGGCAGCCGGGGAGCTGTTTTTT
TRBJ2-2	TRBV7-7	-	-	CASSEGGELSF	TGTGCCAGCTCTGAGGGCGGGGAGCTGTCTTTT
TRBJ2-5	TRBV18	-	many	CASSPPSPIQETQYF	TGTGCCAGCTCACCACCGAGCCCCATCCAAGAGACCCAGTACTTC
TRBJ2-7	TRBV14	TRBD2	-	CASSRGLYFSGGSYEQYF	TGTGCCAGCAGCCGGGGGCTTTACTTTAGCGGGGGCTCCTACGAGCAGTACTTC
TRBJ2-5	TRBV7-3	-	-	CASSLRRSTLETQYF	TGTGCCAGCAGCTTAAGACGATCGACTTTAGAGACCCAGTACTTC
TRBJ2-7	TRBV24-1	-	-	CATSDRGPSYEQYF	TGTGCCACCAGTGACCGGGGACCCTCCTACGAGCAGTACTTC
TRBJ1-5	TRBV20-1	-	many	CSAPRGGGEDQPQHF	TGCAGTGCCCCCCGGGGAGGGGGGGAGGATCAGCCCCAGCATTTT
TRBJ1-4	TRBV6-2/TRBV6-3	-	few	CASRSWKDEKLFF	TGTGCCAGCCGATCCTGGAAAGATGAAAAACTGTTTTTT
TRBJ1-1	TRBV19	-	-	CASQTGTLNTEAFF	TGTGCCAGTCAAACCGGAACCTTGAACACTGAAGCTTTCTTT
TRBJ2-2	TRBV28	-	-	CASSLLGVRTGELFF	TGTGCCAGCAGTTTATTGGGGGTTAGGACCGGGGAGCTGTTTTTT
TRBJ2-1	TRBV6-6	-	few	CASTPWWFNEQFF	TGTGCCAGCACTCCTTGGTGGTTCAATGAGCAGTTCTTC
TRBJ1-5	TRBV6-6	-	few	CASSQKEIQPQHF	TGTGCCAGCAGTCAAAAGGAAATCCAGCCCCAGCATTTT
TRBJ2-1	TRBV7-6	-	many	CASSLGQREQFF	TGTGCCAGCAGCTTAGGTCAGCGGGAGCAGTTCTTC
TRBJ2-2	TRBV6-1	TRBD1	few	CASSGPGTATGELFF	TGTGCCAGCAGTGGACCCGGGACAGCCACCGGGGAGCTGTTTTTT
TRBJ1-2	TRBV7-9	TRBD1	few	CASSGSRDRGGYTF	TGTGCCAGCAGCGGTAGCCGGGACAGGGGCGGCTACACCTTC
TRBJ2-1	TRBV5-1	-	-	CASSNPRGLNEQFF	TGCGCCAGCTCAAACCCCAGGGGACTCAATGAGCAGTTCTTC
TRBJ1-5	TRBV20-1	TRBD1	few	CSARTGGNQPQHF	TGCAGTGCGCGGACAGGGGGCAATCAGCCCCAGCATTTT
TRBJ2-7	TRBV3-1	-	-	CASSQGRGAPFEQYF	TGTGCCAGCAGCCAAGGACGGGGGGCCCCTTTCGAGCAGTACTTC
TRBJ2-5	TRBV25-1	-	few	CASSRQRAQQETQYF	TGTGCCAGCAGTCGACAGCGGGCACAACAAGAGACCCAGTACTTC